This T cell receptor (beta chain) emerged from a study of cytomegalovirus exposure and HLA in healthy donors. Primers: 60 Vbeta forward and 13 Jbeta reverse. In the authors' workflow: An analysis performed later counted roughly 80 million unique TCR beta chains (roughly 10 million of them shared). Sequencing used immunoSEQ multiplex PCR; TCRdb keeps in-frame clones, though not all of them. V and J calls and clone size are copied from that table; D and trimming were computed from the DNA. The data show around 110,000 clones, around two thirds seen once. All donors participated as healthy donors of bone marrow. Points on this clone: The antigen is unknown.

Study conclusions and caveats: Through in vitro validation, a few CMV-associated chains were shown to be specific for CMV antigens.

The sequenced material came from PBMCs. This clonotype originated in a woman in her forties in good health and CMV-seropositive.

The CDR3 nucleotides read TGTGCCAGCAGAGCCTTGGGAGACACTGAAGCTTTCTTT. Translation: CASRALGDTEAFF. J is TRBJ1-1 and V is TRBV5-6; D gene uncertain. The CDR3 covers 13 residues. Germline loops: CDR1 SGHDT, CDR2 YYEEEE. Trimming shortened V by 5 bases and J by 3 bases, and 11 bases separated the two germline ends.